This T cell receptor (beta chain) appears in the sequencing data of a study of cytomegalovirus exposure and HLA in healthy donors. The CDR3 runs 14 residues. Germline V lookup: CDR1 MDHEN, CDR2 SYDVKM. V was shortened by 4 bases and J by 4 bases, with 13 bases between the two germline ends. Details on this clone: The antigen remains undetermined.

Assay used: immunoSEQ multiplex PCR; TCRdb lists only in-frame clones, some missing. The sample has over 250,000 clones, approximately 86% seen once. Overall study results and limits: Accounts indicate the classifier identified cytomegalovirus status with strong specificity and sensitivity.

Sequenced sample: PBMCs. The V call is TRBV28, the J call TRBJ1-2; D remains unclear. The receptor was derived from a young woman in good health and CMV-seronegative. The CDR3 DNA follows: TGTGCCAGCAGTTACCCTGGGCAGAGCTATGGCTACACCTTC. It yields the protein CASSYPGQSYGYTF.